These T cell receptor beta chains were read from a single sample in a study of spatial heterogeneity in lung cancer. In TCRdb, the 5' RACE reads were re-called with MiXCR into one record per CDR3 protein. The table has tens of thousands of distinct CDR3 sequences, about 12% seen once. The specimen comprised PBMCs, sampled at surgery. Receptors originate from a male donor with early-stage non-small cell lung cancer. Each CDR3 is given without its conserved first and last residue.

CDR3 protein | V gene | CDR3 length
ASSSGRQDSSYGYT | TRBV11-1 | 14
SVAPGHNQETQY | TRBV29-1 | 12
SVEGTAGRGYEQY | TRBV29-1 | 13
SVASGEETQY | TRBV29-1 | 10
SAVRDRVYEQY | TRBV20-1 | 11
ASSWGGDQPQH | TRBV7-9 | 11
ATSAPAGGILSGANVLT | TRBV24-1 | 17
ASSQVTGGPSGANVLT | TRBV4-2 | 16
ASSRQDYNSPLH | TRBV28 | 12
ASRKDRGAEAF | TRBV6-4 | 11
ASSSDTQGLPQH | TRBV27 | 12
ASSQSGTSGPRTDTQY | TRBV23-1 | 16
SQIRDPNTEAF | TRBV29-1 | 11
ASSRTYNEQF | TRBV5-6 | 10
SAPLAGSYEQY | TRBV20-1 | 11
ASTPGTGGLGIQY | TRBV28 | 13
ASSADRGAFYEQY | TRBV2 | 13
ASSSGLAEMRLANSPLH | TRBV7-2 | 17
ASSWGSGANVLT | TRBV7-9 | 12
SARDRRATSSYNSPLH | TRBV20-1 | 16
ASSPGGERSSYEQY | TRBV19 | 14
ASSPGLGWGNQPQH | TRBV6-5 | 14
ATSSTGELF | TRBV24-1 | 9
ASSPAGTAGYEQY | TRBV18 | 13